This T cell receptor beta chain was documented in a study of cytomegalovirus exposure and HLA in healthy donors. Study information: Most genotyped donors, roughly 83% of around 370, had Caucasian-associated genetic ancestry.

Trimming cost V 4 bases and J 0 bases; bases outside gene matches: 2. CDR3 length: 15 amino acids. Looked up from germline, CDR1 is SGHDT and CDR2 is YYEEEE. The study ran its PCR with 60 Vbeta and 13 Jbeta primers. Produced via immunoSEQ multiplex PCR; TCRdb's table is partial and in-frame only. Here the sample spans 100,000 to 150,000 clones, more than 80% being singletons. This clonotype was obtained from a man aged 30 to 39 in good health and CMV-seronegative. Sequences were obtained from PBMCs. The rearrangement links TRBV5-6 to TRBJ2-2, with 8 nucleotides matching TRBD1. CDR3 sequence (DNA): TGTGCCAGCAGCCTGACAGGGGCGAACACCGGGGAGCTGTTTTTT. Its protein product is CASSLTGANTGELFF.